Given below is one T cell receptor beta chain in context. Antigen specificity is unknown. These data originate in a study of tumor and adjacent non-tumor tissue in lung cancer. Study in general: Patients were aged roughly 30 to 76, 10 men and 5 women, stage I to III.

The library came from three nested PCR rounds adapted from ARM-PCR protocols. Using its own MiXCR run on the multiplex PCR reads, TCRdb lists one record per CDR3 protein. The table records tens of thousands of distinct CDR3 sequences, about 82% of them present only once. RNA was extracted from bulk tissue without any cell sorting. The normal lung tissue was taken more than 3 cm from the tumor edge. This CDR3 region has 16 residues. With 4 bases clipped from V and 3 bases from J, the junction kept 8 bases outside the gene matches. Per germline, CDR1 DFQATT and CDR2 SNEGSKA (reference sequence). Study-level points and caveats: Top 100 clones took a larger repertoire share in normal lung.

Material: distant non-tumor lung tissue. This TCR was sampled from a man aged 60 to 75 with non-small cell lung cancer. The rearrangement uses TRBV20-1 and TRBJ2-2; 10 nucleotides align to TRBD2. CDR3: CSAKGASGGDTGELFF. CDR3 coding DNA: TGCAGTGCTAAGGGAGCTAGCGGGGGAGACACCGGGGAGCTGTTTTTT.